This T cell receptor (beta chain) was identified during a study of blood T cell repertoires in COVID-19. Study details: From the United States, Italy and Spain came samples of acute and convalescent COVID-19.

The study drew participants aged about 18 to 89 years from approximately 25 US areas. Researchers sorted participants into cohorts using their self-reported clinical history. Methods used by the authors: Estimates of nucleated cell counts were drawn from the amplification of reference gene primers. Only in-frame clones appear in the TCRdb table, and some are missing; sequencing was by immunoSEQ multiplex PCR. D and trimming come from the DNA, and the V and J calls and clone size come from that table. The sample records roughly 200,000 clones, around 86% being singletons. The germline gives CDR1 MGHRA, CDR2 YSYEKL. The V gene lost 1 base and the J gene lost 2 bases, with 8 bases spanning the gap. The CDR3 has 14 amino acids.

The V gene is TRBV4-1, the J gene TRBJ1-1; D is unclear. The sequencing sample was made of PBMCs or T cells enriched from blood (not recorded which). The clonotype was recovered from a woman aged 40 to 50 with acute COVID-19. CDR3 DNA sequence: TGCGCCAGCAGCCAAGTGCGGGTTAACACTGAAGCTTTCTTT. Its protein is CASSQVRVNTEAFF.